One sample yielded the 12 T cell receptor beta chains listed below, sequenced in a study of T cells in narcolepsy. Sequencing used immunoSEQ multiplex PCR; TCRdb keeps in-frame clones, though not all of them. The table lists 30,000 to 40,000 clones, approximately 80% of them singletons. Sequenced input: memory (CD45RA-) CD4+ T cells from blood. These receptor sequences come from a human donor in good health.

The V call is TRBV9, the J call TRBJ1-6; 8 nucleotides line up with TRBD1. This CDR3 is built from 16 residues. The junction had 13 bases not matched to a gene; V was cut back by 0 bases and J by 14 bases. Germline-derived CDR1 and CDR2 are SGDLS and YYNGEE. This CDR3 reads CASSVAQTGAGNSLHF. The CDR3 DNA reads as TGTGCCAGCAGCGTAGCACAGACAGGGGCAGGGAACTCCCTCCACTTT.

For the CDR3, the DNA is TGCGCCAGCAGCCAAGCTCCCGGGACAGGGTTCGGTGAGCAGTTCTTC. Protein sequence: CASSQAPGTGFGEQFF. The gene calls are TRBV4-1 and TRBJ2-1; 9 positions agree with TRBD1. CDR1 MGHRA and CDR2 YSYEKL come from the germline V gene. CDR3 length: 16 residues. Trimming at V came to 1 base and at J to 9 bases, leaving 10 bases not matched to a gene.

This clone was detected only once. V and J are TRBV11-3 and TRBJ2-3, with 8 bases aligning to TRBD2. The V gene end was trimmed by 3 bases and the J gene end by 0 bases; junction bases not matched to a gene: 5. The CDR3 is 16 amino acids. Germline V gene lookup returns CDR1 SGHNT and CDR2 YENEEA. The CDR3 DNA reads as TGTGCCAGCAGCTTTCAGACTAGCGTAAGCACAGATACGCAGTATTTT. Protein product: CASSFQTSVSTDTQYF.

This clone was counted only a few times. The chain links TRBV6-5 to TRBJ2-7; 7 bases map to TRBD2. From germline, CDR1 is MNHEY and CDR2 SVGAGI. This CDR3 has 15 residues. V dropped 6 bases and J dropped 0; count of bases not matched to a gene: 8. CDR3 sequence reads: CASRQSGESSYEQYF. CDR3 nucleotides: TGTGCCAGCAGGCAGAGCGGGGAGAGCTCCTACGAGCAGTACTTC.

The rearrangement uses TRBV7-2 and TRBJ1-6; D may be TRBD1 (5 bases). There are 18 residues in the CDR3. Germline V gives CDR1 SGHTA, CDR2 FQGNSA. Trimming took 4 bases from V and 0 from J, leaving 16 bases between them. The CDR3 sequence is CASSSTGDGSSYNSPLHF. CDR3 coding DNA: TGTGCCAGCAGCTCTACGGGGGACGGGAGCTCCTATAATTCACCCCTCCACTTT. Full variable domain (outside the CDR3, taken from reference TRBV7-2 and TRBJ1-6): GAGVSQSPSNKVTEKGKDVELRCDPISGHTALYWYRQSLGQGLEFLIYFQGNSAPDKSGLPSDRFSAERTGGSVSTLTIQRTQQEDSAVYLCASSSTGDGSSYNSPLHFGNGTRLTVT.

V gene TRBV7-2 combines with J gene TRBJ1-6, with 7 bases lining up with TRBD1. Germline CDR1 reads SGHTA; CDR2 reads FQGNSA. The CDR3 length is 14 residues. V was clipped by 6 bases and J by 8 bases; unmatched bases: 7. The CDR3 nucleotides are TGTGCCAGCAGGACCGGGACAGAGGATTCACCCCTCCACTTT. Encoded protein: CASRTGTEDSPLHF.

The CDR3 protein is CASSELDPNQPQHF. CDR3 sequence (DNA): TGTGCCAGCAGTGAATTGGATCCTAATCAGCCCCAGCATTTT. The V and J genes are TRBV2 and TRBJ1-5; D is undetermined. Germline CDR1 SNHLY, CDR2 FYNNEI. The CDR3 totals 14 residues. The V end lost 2 bases, the J end lost 4 bases, and 9 bases lay between the germline ends. The variable domain in full, completed from reference TRBV2 and TRBJ1-5, reads EPEVTQTPSHQVTQMGQEVILRCVPISNHLYFYWYRQILGQKVEFLVSFYNNEISEKSEIFDDQFSVERPDGSNFTLKIRSTKLEDSAMYFCASSELDPNQPQHFGDGTRLSIL.

The gene calls are TRBV5-1 and TRBJ2-5, with 8 bases that match TRBD1. The J segment lost 1 base and the V segment lost 2 bases, leaving 1 base of the junction unmatched. CDR3 size: 14 residues. Germline V lookup: CDR1 SGHRS, CDR2 YFSETQ. The chain's CDR3 is CASSFGQGQETQYF. CDR3 coding DNA: TGCGCCAGCAGCTTTGGACAGGGCCAAGAGACCCAGTACTTC.

The rearrangement joins TRBV2 to TRBJ2-2; 7 bases align to TRBD2. V was clipped by 5 bases and J by 0 bases; unmatched bases: 3. CDR3 length: 15 amino acids. The germline CDR1 and CDR2 sequences are SNHLY and FYNNEI. CDR3 amino acids: CASSPTSPNTGELFF. The CDR3 DNA sequence: TGTGCCAGCAGTCCGACTAGCCCGAACACCGGGGAGCTGTTTTTT. The variable domain in full, with the rest retrieved from reference TRBV2 and TRBJ2-2, is EPEVTQTPSHQVTQMGQEVILRCVPISNHLYFYWYRQILGQKVEFLVSFYNNEISEKSEIFDDQFSVERPDGSNFTLKIRSTKLEDSAMYFCASSPTSPNTGELFFGEGSRLTVL.

The chain couples TRBV15 to TRBJ2-3; TRBD1 is a possible D gene (5 bases). V was shortened by 5 bases and J by 2 bases, with 14 bases between the two germline ends. The CDR3 covers 15 residues. Per the germline V gene, CDR1 is LNHNV and CDR2 is YYDKDF (reference sequence). CDR3 in DNA: TGTGCCACCAGCGGAATCCAGGGTTTCACAGATACGCAGTATTTT. It is translated as CATSGIQGFTDTQYF.

In this sample, this clone turned up a few times. V gene TRBV7-2 combines with J gene TRBJ2-1; TRBD2 aligns across 8 bases. CDR1 and CDR2 from the germline V gene are SGHTA and FQGNSA. Germline trimming cut 8 bases from V and 8 bases from J; bases unmatched to any gene: 14. The CDR3 totals 15 residues. The CDR3 sequence: CASGREAGVVDEQFF. As DNA, the CDR3 is TGTGCCAGCGGTCGCGAAGCGGGAGTGGTTGATGAGCAGTTCTTC.

CDR3 coding DNA: TGCGCCAGCAGTGACTCGGTGGCAGGGGGTTTTACAGATACGCAGTATTTT. This gives the protein CASSDSVAGGFTDTQYF. This chain joins TRBV10-1 and TRBJ2-3; TRBD1 matches at 7 bases. Germline loops: CDR1 WNHNN, CDR2 SYGVQD (reference sequence). The CDR3 spans 17 residues. V was pared by 3 bases and J by 3 bases, with 12 bases of the junction left unmatched.